A selection of T cell receptor beta chains follows, all from one sample in a study of T cells after yellow fever vaccination. TCRdb passed the 5' RACE reads through MiXCR, listing each CDR3 protein once. The top ten hold roughly 0.5% of the sample, which has about 260,000 distinct CDR3 sequences, about an eighth seen once. This sample comprised CD4+ T cells sorted from PBMCs, obtained 45 days after the yellow fever booster vaccination. These receptors were obtained from a man aged 30 to 39 who received the YFV17D yellow fever vaccine. The conserved cysteine and the conserved F or W are not part of the CDR3 here. Each record gives: clone size, J gene, V gene, CDR3 protein. Expanded clones get a size class; other rows say once, few or many, or leave the size out.

few	TRBJ2-5	TRBV6-2/TRBV6-3	ASSYSREKRETQY
.	TRBJ2-2	TRBV7-8	ASSRRDSNTGELF
.	TRBJ2-7	TRBV20-1	SAVDGRADYEQY
once	TRBJ2-1	TRBV15	STSRENPGVANEQF
.	TRBJ1-1	TRBV6-5	ASSYSGEGGAEAF
medium-sized	TRBJ2-7	TRBV20-1	SAALAGGTGEQY
many	TRBJ2-5	TRBV20-1	SAERETQY
.	TRBJ2-3	TRBV7-2	ASSLSVDTQY
.	TRBJ1-2	TRBV5-1	ASSLDFYGYT
few	TRBJ2-5	TRBV7-2	ASSLGETELQETQY
.	TRBJ2-7	TRBV5-4	ASSLVGQAREQY
.	TRBJ2-7	TRBV20-1	SAREAYEQY
many	TRBJ2-2	TRBV7-2	ASSSTNTGELF
few	TRBJ1-1	TRBV5-6	ASSLWDRDSWNTEAF
.	TRBJ2-2	TRBV18	ASSPRTGMDTGELF
.	TRBJ2-5	TRBV20-1	SPGAQETQY
.	TRBJ2-7	TRBV7-2	ASSLATSGFSSYEQY
many	TRBJ2-4	TRBV10-1	ATSPGPAKNIQY
few	TRBJ1-6	TRBV7-2	ASSSDRGAGPLH
many	TRBJ2-5	TRBV5-6	ASTGTRGETQY
few	TRBJ1-6	TRBV21-1	ASSKEERGGSPLH
once	TRBJ2-2	TRBV10-3	AITGSSGLNTGELF
.	TRBJ2-1	TRBV20-1	SAVGSGEQF
few	TRBJ1-1	TRBV7-9	ASTRSQEAF
few	TRBJ1-5	TRBV20-1	SARDRQGGQPQH
.	TRBJ2-5	TRBV29-1	SVEVGQRLGMETQY
.	TRBJ2-1	TRBV12-3/TRBV12-4	ASSFAPGSGAGEQF
few	TRBJ2-1	TRBV15	ATSRGGTSIYNEQF
few	TRBJ2-7	TRBV6-6	ASSQAVSEQY
.	TRBJ2-1	TRBV21-1	ASSKAGGPNEQF
.	TRBJ2-7	TRBV5-1	ASSLDSGGFEQY
.	TRBJ2-5	TRBV20-1	SARTGQGVETQY
.	TRBJ2-2	TRBV7-2	ASSRVPGQASTGELF
.	TRBJ2-1	TRBV5-6	ASSPRLASYNEQF
few	TRBJ1-1	TRBV18	ASRGDQNTEAF
many	TRBJ2-1	TRBV5-1	ASSPDRGWI
.	TRBJ2-7	TRBV11-3	ASSSDRGGCEQY
many	TRBJ2-1	TRBV6-6	ASSFSTYNEQF
.	TRBJ2-3	TRBV11-2	ASSHFRSGTPLIPDTQY
.	TRBJ1-6	TRBV27	ASGRQAISQNSPLH
few	TRBJ1-6	TRBV27	ASRFRGSPLH